This T cell receptor (beta chain) was recovered during a study of tumor-infiltrating lymphocytes in primary liver carcinoma. General study points: Tumor-adjacent and tumor-blood pairs shared a smaller degree of overlap than tumor region pairs.

Priming with a constant-region primer yielded TCR beta cDNA from about 450 ng total RNA. Nested multiplex PCR, run for three rounds with slightly modified ARM-PCR, yielded TCR beta libraries. The first two PCR rounds, roughly 10 cycles each, used TRBV1-TRBV30 forward primers and a C-beta reverse primer. TCRdb re-analysed the multiplex PCR reads in MiXCR, keeping a single row per CDR3 protein. Of a few hundred thousand distinct CDR3 sequences listed, 58% are singletons. In addition to blood RNA drawn from unsorted whole blood, germline DNA was extracted. This clonotype was seen only a few times. The antigen remains unidentified. This CDR3 has 11 residues. The ends were cut back, 2 bases at V and 10 bases at J, with 7 bases in the middle. Germline V gene lookup returns CDR1 SGHRS and CDR2 YFSETQ.

The sequencing input was peripheral blood. The sequence was obtained from a woman aged 30 to 39 with primary liver carcinoma and hepatitis B virus infection. This rearrangement joins TRBV5-1 to TRBJ2-1; D is undetermined. CDR3 bases: TGCGCCAGCAGCTTAGCAGCGGAGCAGTTCTTC. It encodes CASSLAAEQFF. Looking up the rest from reference TRBV5-1 and TRBJ2-1 gives the full variable domain: KAGVTQTPRYLIKTRGQQVTLSCSPISGHRSVSWYQQTPGQGLQFLFEYFSETQRNKGNFPGRFSGRQFSNSRSEMNVSTLELGDSALYLCASSLAAEQFFGPGTRLTVL.